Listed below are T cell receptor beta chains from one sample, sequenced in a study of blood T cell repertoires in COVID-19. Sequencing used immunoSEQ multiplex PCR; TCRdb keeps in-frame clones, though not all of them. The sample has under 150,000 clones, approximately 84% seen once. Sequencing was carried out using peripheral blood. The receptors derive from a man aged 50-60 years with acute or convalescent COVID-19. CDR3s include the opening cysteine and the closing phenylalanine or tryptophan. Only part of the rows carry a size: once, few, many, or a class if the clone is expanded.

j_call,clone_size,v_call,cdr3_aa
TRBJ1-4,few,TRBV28,CASRRGGEKLFF
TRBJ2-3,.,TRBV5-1,CASSGIDRFTDTQYF
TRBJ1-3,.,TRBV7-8,CASSFSQGGDTIYF
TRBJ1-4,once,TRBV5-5,CASSWTVVNEKLFF
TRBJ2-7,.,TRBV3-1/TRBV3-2,CASSPTSGGHRTYEQYF
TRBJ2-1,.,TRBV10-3,CAIRGQAYNEQFF
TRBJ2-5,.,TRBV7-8,CASSLATPPLETQYF
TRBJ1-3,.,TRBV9,CASSLGEDRNTIYF
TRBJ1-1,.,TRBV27,CASSPDRGRGTEAFF
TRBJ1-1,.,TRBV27,CASRYTLEGAFTEAFF
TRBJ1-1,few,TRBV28,CASSLGSIRQGQAFF
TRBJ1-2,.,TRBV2,CASSKTGSYANYGYTF
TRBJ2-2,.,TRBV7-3,CASSPQGGRAGELFF
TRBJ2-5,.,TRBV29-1,CSVEDQGPPRRETQYF
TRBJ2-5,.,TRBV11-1,CASSLSARETQYF
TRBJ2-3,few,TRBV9,CASSVRTGDTQYF
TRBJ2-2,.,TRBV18,CASSFSFQGQGRTGELFF
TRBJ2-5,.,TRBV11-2,CASSLGLTSGGMGETQYF
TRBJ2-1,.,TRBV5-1,CASSFGGLAAMIEQFF
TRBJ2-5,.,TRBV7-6,CASSLEPMVAQYF
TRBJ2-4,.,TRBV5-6,CASSSPLNIQYF
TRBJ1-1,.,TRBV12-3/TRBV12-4,CASSQTGTEAFF
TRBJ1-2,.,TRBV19,CASSLLAGSVLDYGYTF
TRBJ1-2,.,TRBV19,CASSWTYGYTF
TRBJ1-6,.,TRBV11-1,CASSLGPARNSPLHF
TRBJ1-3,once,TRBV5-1,CASSLGTASGNTIYF
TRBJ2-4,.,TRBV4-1,CASSQGPQLGTAKNIQYF
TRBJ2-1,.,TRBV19,CASSMAAGGVNEQFF
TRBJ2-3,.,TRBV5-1,CASSPSDRDGNTQYF
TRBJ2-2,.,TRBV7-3,CASSLMEASGELFF
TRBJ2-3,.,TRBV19,CASSTLPSGLATDTQYF
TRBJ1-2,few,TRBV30,CAWSPIQGATGYTF
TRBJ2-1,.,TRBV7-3,CASSLAGNPYNEQFF
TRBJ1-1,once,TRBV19,CASTLRGRISRSNKNTEAFF
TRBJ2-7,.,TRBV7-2,CASSLARGGPYEQYF
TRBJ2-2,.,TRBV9,CASSPRTVGTGELFF
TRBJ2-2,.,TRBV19,CASRDRGIGYTGELFF
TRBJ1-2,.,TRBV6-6,CASSLGGRGGYTF
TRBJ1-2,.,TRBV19,CASKRTGTAANYGYTF
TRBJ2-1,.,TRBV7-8,CASSKDRGQGEQFF
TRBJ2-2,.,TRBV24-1,CATSEGDRGSTGELFF
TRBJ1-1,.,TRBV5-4,CASSYGGAAEAFF
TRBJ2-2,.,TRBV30,CAWQHSGRYTGELFF
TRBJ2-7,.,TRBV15,CATSKSGFSSYEQYF
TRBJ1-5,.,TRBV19,CASTDSYSNQPQHF
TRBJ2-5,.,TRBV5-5,CASSLGRVQETQYF
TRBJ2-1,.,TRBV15,CATSRSGGETFF
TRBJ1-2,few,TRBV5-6,CASSYVRQYYGYTF
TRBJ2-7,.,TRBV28,CASSSRFRDTGHEQYF
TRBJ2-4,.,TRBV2,CASNSARGVKNIQYF
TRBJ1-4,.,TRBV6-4,CASSAQAGSEKLFF
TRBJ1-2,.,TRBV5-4,CASSLRGDRGHGYTF
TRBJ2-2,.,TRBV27,CARGTGCLSGELFF
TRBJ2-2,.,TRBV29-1,CSVGQRNTGELFF
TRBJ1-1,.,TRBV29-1,CSVTDKSEAFF